Presented here are 14 T cell receptor beta chains from one specimen sequenced in a study of T cell repertoires in cytomegalovirus infection. In TCRdb, the reads were re-called with MiXCR into one record per CDR3 protein. The data contain about 330,000 distinct CDR3 sequences, over 7.5% of them seen just once; the ten biggest clones take up approximately 4.5%. Material: PBMCs. These receptors all come from a human donor in good health (CMV status not recorded). Some clones in this sample may be carry-over from other donors' samples.

V and J are TRBV27 and TRBJ2-3, with 7 positions matching TRBD1. With 6 bases clipped from V and 5 bases from J, the junction kept 14 bases outside the gene matches. Germline CDR1 reads MNHEY; CDR2 reads SMNVEV (reference sequence). CDR3 length: 16 residues. CDR3: CASSILGYRGEDTQYF. The CDR3 DNA reads TGTGCCAGCAGCATTTTAGGTTACAGGGGAGAAGATACGCAGTATTTT.

This clonotype has just a few counts. The chain is built from TRBV9 and TRBJ1-1; D is ambiguous. The CDR3 sequence is 16 residues long. Germline lookup yields CDR1 SGDLS and CDR2 YYNGEE. Deletions cut 0 bases from V and 0 bases from J, with 12 bases between. CDR3 residues: CASSVASSFMNTEAFF. In DNA, the CDR3 is TGTGCCAGCAGCGTAGCCAGCAGTTTCATGAACACTGAAGCTTTCTTT.

This clonotype was detected many times. The chain carries TRBV7-2 and TRBJ1-2; TRBD1 agrees at 7 bases. CDR1 is SGHTA and CDR2 is FQGNSA in the germline V gene. The CDR3 has 14 residues. J lost 11 bases, V lost 1 base, and 10 bases had no gene match. CDR3 amino acids: CASSLESGRGSYTF. The CDR3 DNA reads TGTGCCAGCAGCTTAGAGAGTGGCAGGGGGAGTTACACCTTC. Together with reference TRBV7-2 and TRBJ1-2, the CDR3 gives the full variable domain: GAGVSQSPSNKVTEKGKDVELRCDPISGHTALYWYRQSLGQGLEFLIYFQGNSAPDKSGLPSDRFSAERTGGSVSTLTIQRTQQEDSAVYLCASSLESGRGSYTFGSGTRLTVV.

The table lists this clonotype with many counts. Here the CDR3 reads CASNSGGAQTQYF. The CDR3 region has the DNA TGTGCCAGCAACTCGGGGGGGGCCCAGACCCAGTACTTC. This chain connects TRBV25-1 to TRBJ2-5; 8 bases agree with TRBD2. Germline lookup yields CDR1 MGHDK and CDR2 SYGVNS. The junction had 7 bases not matched to a gene; V was cut back by 7 bases and J by 6 bases. CDR3 length equals 13 residues. The variable domain in full, with the rest retrieved from reference TRBV25-1 and TRBJ2-5, is EADIYQTPRYLVIGTGKKITLECSQTMGHDKMYWYQQDPGMELHLIHYSYGVNSTEKGDLSSESTVSRIRTEHFPLTLESARPSHTSQYLCASNSGGAQTQYFGPGTRLLVL.

This clonotype was seen many times. The gene calls are TRBV4-1 and TRBJ2-5, with TRBD2 matching over 11 bases. This CDR3 has 16 residues. CDR1 MGHRA and CDR2 YSYEKL come from the germline V gene. With V trimmed by 5 bases and J by 2 bases, 7 bases remained unmatched. The CDR3 loop is CASSATTSGIQETQYF. The CDR3 coding sequence is TGCGCCAGCAGCGCTACGACTAGCGGGATACAAGAGACCCAGTACTTC.

There are many counts of this clonotype. The chain recombines TRBV7-2 with TRBJ1-2, with D hard to call. Trimming took off 5 bases at V and 8 bases at J, with 12 bases between the two ends. This CDR3 is built from 12 residues. The germline CDR1 and CDR2 sequences are SGHTA and FQGNSA. CDR3 in amino acids: CASSERGGGYTF. The DNA of the CDR3 is TGTGCCAGCAGCGAAAGAGGTGGGGGCTACACCTTC.

The sample holds one count of this clonotype. This chain links TRBV20-1 with TRBJ2-6, with D hard to call. Germline V gene lookup returns CDR1 DFQATT and CDR2 SNEGSKA (reference sequence). Trimming shortened V by 2 bases and J by 0 bases, and 5 bases separated the two germline ends. This CDR3 has 14 residues. The CDR3 region is CSARPLSGANVLTF. CDR3 nucleotides: TGCAGTGCTAGACCCCTCTCTGGGGCCAACGTCCTGACTTTC.

This clonotype was counted many times. The chain is built from TRBV6-1 and TRBJ1-5; D is undetermined. The CDR3 consists of 16 residues. Germline V CDR1 and CDR2: MNHNS, SASEGT. V was pared by 5 bases and J by 0 bases, with 14 bases between. The CDR3 reads CASSPSLAASNQPQHF. The CDR3 DNA follows: TGTGCCAGCAGTCCGTCGTTGGCCGCTAGCAATCAGCCCCAGCATTTT.

In this sample, this clonotype turned up many times. The chain couples TRBV7-2 to TRBJ1-2; 11 nucleotides line up with TRBD1. Germline CDR1 SGHTA, CDR2 FQGNSA. This CDR3 has 16 residues. The junction had 7 bases not matched to a gene; V was cut back by 0 bases and J by 7 bases. CDR3 protein: CASSLAPGQGAVGYTF. In DNA form, the CDR3 reads TGTGCCAGCAGCTTAGCTCCAGGACAGGGGGCGGTTGGCTACACCTTC.

This clonotype was recorded many times. This chain links TRBV11-2 with TRBJ2-3, with 15 bases fitting TRBD2. The CDR3 has 20 residues. CDR1 SGHAT and CDR2 FQNNGV come from the germline V gene. J lost 1 base, V lost 5 bases, and 13 bases had no gene match. CDR3 residues: CASSHSGLAGGGGGTDTQYF. In DNA form, the CDR3 reads TGTGCCAGCAGCCACTCTGGACTAGCGGGAGGGGGAGGAGGCACAGATACGCAGTATTTT.

This clonotype was found many times. CDR3 amino acids: CASSRQGSLREAFF. The CDR3 nucleotides are TGTGCCAGCAGCAGACAGGGGAGTTTAAGAGAAGCTTTCTTT. The rearrangement uses TRBV7-2 and TRBJ1-1, with TRBD1 matching 8 bases. Trimming cost V 5 bases and J 8 bases; bases outside gene matches: 10. The CDR3 covers 14 residues. In germline, CDR1 is SGHTA, CDR2 FQGNSA.

This clonotype has a handful of counts. The chain links TRBV5-1 to TRBJ2-3; tentative D call: TRBD2 (6 bases). The CDR3 has 17 residues. The germline gives CDR1 SGHRS, CDR2 YFSETQ. Trimming took 1 base from V and 0 from J, leaving 15 bases between them. The CDR3 nucleotides are TGCGCCAGCAGCTTGCCTAGAATAGCGGCTAGCACAGATACGCAGTATTTT. Amino acids: CASSLPRIAASTDTQYF.

This clonotype turned up a few times. The chain recombines TRBV30 with TRBJ2-4, with D possibly matching TRBD1 (6 bases). V lost 0 bases and J lost 11, with 14 bases in between. The CDR3 has 13 amino acids. Looked up from germline, CDR1 is GTSNPN and CDR2 is SVGIG (reference sequence). For the CDR3, the DNA is TGTGCCTGGAGTGTACAGGGTGCCGTTTTTCAGTACTTC. This codes for CAWSVQGAVFQYF.

This clonotype appeared a single time. The chain employs TRBV7-2 and TRBJ2-7; D is unclear. The germline V gene has CDR1 SGHTA and CDR2 FQGNSA. The CDR3 sequence is 14 residues long. Trimming stripped 5 bases from V and 2 bases from J, with 13 bases between. This CDR3 reads CASSPLSKPYEQYF. CDR3 DNA: TGTGCCAGCAGCCCCTTGTCCAAGCCCTACGAGCAGTACTTC.